This TCR beta chain was retrieved from a study of Graves' ophthalmopathy and Graves' hyperthyroidism. V shed 5 bases and J shed 3 bases, with 10 bases lying between them. The length of the CDR3 is 13 residues. Germline V gives CDR1 SGHTA, CDR2 FQGTGA. This clonotype was picked up many times. Amplification of TCR beta CDR3 regions used RNA transcripts. Investigators did first-round RT-PCR with HTBI primers, then second-round multiplex PCR. TCRdb ran MiXCR on the multiplex PCR reads and lists one entry per CDR3 protein. The sample has some 240,000 distinct CDR3 sequences, roughly 50% seen once. The source material was peripheral blood. The TCR sequence derives from an adult man with Graves' ophthalmopathy. The V call is TRBV7-3, the J call TRBJ1-1, with D possibly TRBD1 on 6 matching bases. The CDR3 here is CASSQDSHTEAFF. CDR3 coding DNA: TGTGCCAGCAGCCAGGACAGCCACACTGAAGCTTTCTTT. Full variable domain (missing parts from reference TRBV7-3 and TRBJ1-1): GAGVSQTPSNKVTEKGKYVELRCDPISGHTALYWYRQSLGQGPEFLIYFQGTGAADDSGLPNDRFFAVRPEGSVSTLKIQRTERGDSAVYLCASSQDSHTEAFFGQGTRLTVV.